Below, 13 T cell receptor beta chains from the same sample are listed, as sequenced in a study of blood T cell repertoires in COVID-19. Assay used: immunoSEQ multiplex PCR; TCRdb lists only in-frame clones, some missing. This table holds about 120,000 clones, roughly nine tenths found once. Specimen: peripheral blood. The origin of the receptors is a man aged 55 to 70 with COVID-19, enrolled during active disease.

The chain employs TRBV30 and TRBJ1-2; 7 bases fit TRBD1. Germline-derived CDR1 and CDR2 are GTSNPN and SVGIG (reference sequence). Trimming removed 3 bases from V and 6 bases from J; junction bases left unmatched: 7. The CDR3 has 13 amino acids. This CDR3 reads CAWRPDRADGYTF. The CDR3 DNA sequence: TGTGCCTGGAGGCCCGACAGGGCGGATGGCTACACCTTC.

The chain couples TRBV2 to TRBJ1-3; unclear D gene. Trimming pared 4 bases from V and 2 bases from J, leaving 15 bases between. There are 16 residues in the CDR3. Germline CDR1 and CDR2: SNHLY and FYNNEI. CDR3 sequence (DNA): TGTGCCAGCAGTGTCCAAGGCGGCGGGGCTGGAAACACCATATATTTT. It translates to CASSVQGGGAGNTIYF.

CDR3 residues: CASSLYVDRAGDTQYF. The CDR3 DNA reads as TGTGCCAGCAGCTTATATGTGGACAGGGCAGGAGATACGCAGTATTTT. This chain joins TRBV7-6 and TRBJ2-3; 8 bases fit TRBD1. The V segment lost 2 bases and the J segment 5 bases; nucleotides outside the gene matches: 9. The germline V gene encodes CDR1 SGHVS and CDR2 FNYEAQ. The CDR3 is made up of 16 amino acids. The entire variable domain, with the rest obtained from reference TRBV7-6 and TRBJ2-3, is as follows: GAGVSQSPRYKVTKRGQDVALRCDPISGHVSLYWYRQALGQGPEFLTYFNYEAQQDKSGLPNDRFSAERPEGSISTLTIQRTEQRDSAMYRCASSLYVDRAGDTQYFGPGTRLTVL.

This chain connects TRBV10-3 to TRBJ2-7; 7 bases match TRBD2. Germline V gene lookup returns CDR1 ENHRY and CDR2 SYGVKD. The CDR3 loop spans 14 amino acids. J gave up 3 bases and V 0 bases, and 2 bases lay outside the gene matches. The CDR3 is CAISESGGSYEQYF. The CDR3 DNA reads TGTGCCATCAGTGAGTCTGGCGGGAGCTACGAGCAGTACTTC.

The chain joins TRBV2 to TRBJ2-6; D is perhaps TRBD1 (6 bases). CDR3 size: 15 residues. Germline V CDR1 and CDR2: SNHLY, FYNNEI. With 6 bases removed from V and 2 bases from J, the gap between germline ends came to 11 bases. The CDR3 DNA sequence: TGTGCCAGCAGACACAGGGTAACTGGGGCCAACGTCCTGACTTTC. Translation: CASRHRVTGANVLTF.

The V call is TRBV11-3, the J call TRBJ2-7; D call uncertain. CDR3 size: 13 residues. Looked up from germline, CDR1 is SGHNT and CDR2 is YENEEA. V lost 5 bases, J lost 0 bases, and 8 bases lay in between. CDR3 DNA: TGTGCCAGCAGCCCCGACACCTCCTACGAGCAGTACTTC. It codes for CASSPDTSYEQYF.

This clone was seen just once. V gene TRBV11-3 combines with J gene TRBJ2-2; 8 positions agree with TRBD1. V shed 4 bases, J shed 6 bases, and the junction held 4 bases outside the gene matches. Germline V CDR1 and CDR2: SGHNT, YENEEA. The CDR3 spans 14 residues. The CDR3 DNA reads TGTGCCAGCAGCTACACGACAGGGGCCGGGGAGCTGTTTTTT. This translates into CASSYTTGAGELFF.

The rearrangement links TRBV2 to TRBJ1-1, with D unresolved. This CDR3 has 14 residues. V lost 10 bases and J 2 bases, leaving 17 bases between the germline ends. Germline CDR1 and CDR2: SNHLY and FYNNEI. The CDR3 nucleotides read TGTGCCATCAATGGCGCCGGCGGCAACACTGAAGCTTTCTTT. Translation gives CAINGAGGNTEAFF. Drawing the rest from reference TRBV2 and TRBJ1-1, the complete variable domain is EPEVTQTPSHQVTQMGQEVILRCVPISNHLYFYWYRQILGQKVEFLVSFYNNEISEKSEIFDDQFSVERPDGSNFTLKIRSTKLEDSAMYFCAINGAGGNTEAFFGQGTRLTVV.

The chain joins TRBV11-2 to TRBJ1-2, with a possible D match to TRBD1 (5 bases). The V end was cut by 0 bases, the J end by 2 bases, with 7 bases between. CDR3 length: 14 amino acids. Germline values: CDR1 SGHAT, CDR2 FQNNGV. Written as DNA, the CDR3 is TGTGCCAGCAGCTTAGAGAGACAGAACTATGGCTACACCTTC. Encoded protein: CASSLERQNYGYTF.

The chain has TRBV18 and TRBJ1-1; D call uncertain. The ends were cut back, 3 bases at V and 10 bases at J, with 21 bases in the middle. Per the germline V gene, CDR1 is KGHSH and CDR2 is LQKENI. The CDR3 length is 15 residues. For the CDR3, the DNA is TGTGCCAGCTCACCTATTAGCGACAAGTTTGTTGGAGCTTTCTTT. This gives the protein CASSPISDKFVGAFF.

The chain couples TRBV6-5 to TRBJ1-5; D gene ambiguous. The CDR3 has 14 amino acids. Per the germline V gene, CDR1 is MNHEY and CDR2 is SVGAGI. The V and J ends lost 2 bases and 4 bases respectively, with 9 bases between them. For the CDR3, the DNA is TGTGCCAGCAGTTACAGCCTGTCAAATCAGCCCCAGCATTTT. The encoded protein is CASSYSLSNQPQHF.

This clone was seen a single time. J is TRBJ2-5 and V is TRBV30; D might be TRBD2 (5 bases). V was shortened by 3 bases and J by 1 base, with 9 bases between the two germline ends. This CDR3 is 13 amino acids long. Germline CDR1 GTSNPN, CDR2 SVGIG (reference sequence). DNA of the CDR3: TGTGCCTGGAGGAGCGGCCCCCAAGAGACCCAGTACTTC. Amino acid sequence: CAWRSGPQETQYF.

The J gene is TRBJ1-3, the V gene TRBV11-3; D unclear. The germline V and J ends were trimmed by 2 bases and 7 bases, with 12 bases remaining between them. Germline V gene data show CDR1 as SGHNT and CDR2 as YENEEA. The CDR3 is 14 amino acids. CDR3 protein: CASSLSGVENTIYF. CDR3 nucleotide sequence: TGTGCCAGCAGCTTATCGGGAGTGGAGAACACCATATATTTT.